Sequencing of this T cell receptor (beta chain) was carried out in a study of blood T cell repertoires in COVID-19. Whole-study context: Acute and convalescent COVID-19 samples came from the United States, Italy and Spain. PBMCs, B-cell-depleted T cells, or T cells were the source of the cDNA or gDNA that made up the material.

The CDR3 extends over 15 amino acids. Germline V gene data show CDR1 as MNHEY and CDR2 as SMNVEV (reference sequence). V was pared by 0 bases and J by 6 bases, with 12 bases between. Per the original methods: Reference gene primer amplification yielded estimated nucleated cell counts. The table came from immunoSEQ multiplex PCR; TCRdb's copy has only in-frame clones and leaves some out. That table supplies the V and J calls and clone size; D and trimming were determined from the DNA. The sample records a few hundred thousand clones, approximately 90% being singletons. This rearrangement joins TRBV27 to TRBJ2-1; TRBD1 might be the D (6 bases). Sequenced: peripheral blood. This clonotype was obtained from a man aged 18 to 30 with active or convalescent COVID-19. The CDR3 nucleotides read TGTGCCAGCAGTTTATCTGGGACACGGGGCAATGAGCAGTTCTTC. Encoded protein: CASSLSGTRGNEQFF.